The next 24 T cell receptor beta chains were all read from a single sample in a study of T cell repertoires in cytomegalovirus infection. TCRdb ran MiXCR on the reads and lists one entry per CDR3 protein. Here the sample spans around 450,000 distinct CDR3 sequences, roughly a third being singletons. The specimen was PBMCs. The origin of the receptors is a human donor in good health (CMV status not recorded). Some clones in this sample may be carry-over from other donors' samples.

This clonotype was counted many times. The rearrangement joins TRBV27 to TRBJ1-2; D call uncertain. The CDR3 is 15 amino acids. Trimming removed 4 bases at V and 1 base at J, with 13 bases between. Per germline, CDR1 MNHEY and CDR2 SMNVEV (reference sequence). The CDR3 DNA sequence: TGTGCCAGCAGTTCCGCCCAGCGGGGTAACTATGGCTACACCTTC. Translating gives CASSSAQRGNYGYTF.

The table lists this clonotype with many counts. Here the CDR3 reads CASSPRDSHAYGYTF. The DNA for the CDR3 is TGTGCCAGCAGTCCCCGGGACAGCCACGCCTATGGCTACACCTTC. The chain is built from TRBV12-3 or TRBV12-4 and TRBJ1-2; 7 bases are shared with TRBD1. The CDR3 has 15 amino acids. V dropped 5 bases and J dropped 4; count of bases not matched to a gene: 10.

The CDR3 nucleotides are TGTGCCAGCAGGCAGCGGGGGGGCGGGGGTGAGCAGTTCTTC. It is translated as CASRQRGGGGEQFF. The V gene is TRBV6-2 or TRBV6-3, the J gene TRBJ2-1; 10 bases align to TRBD2. Trimming removed 6 bases from V and 9 bases from J; junction bases left unmatched: 8. CDR1 MNHEY and CDR2 SVGEGT come from the germline V gene. The CDR3 spans 14 residues.

This clonotype was observed a handful of times. The chain carries TRBV6-1 and TRBJ1-5; unclear D gene. V was cut by 3 bases and J by 1 base, with 10 bases left in between. Germline assignment: CDR1 MNHNS and CDR2 SASEGT. This CDR3 contains 15 residues. For the CDR3, the DNA is TGTGCCAGCAGTGATTCCAGTGGAAGCAATCAGCCCCAGCATTTT. It specifies CASSDSSGSNQPQHF.

To note about this clonotype: With a much larger clone just one base away, this may be a read error. The gene calls are TRBV12-3 or TRBV12-4 and TRBJ2-7; D may correspond to TRBD1 or TRBD2 (5 bases each). This CDR3 has 13 amino acids. The DNA of the CDR3 is TGTTCCAGCCGGGGCAGCGAGCCTAACGAGCAGTACTTC. It codes for CSSRGSEPNEQYF.

The chain is built from TRBV4-2 and TRBJ2-1; D may be TRBD1 (7 bases). V was clipped by 0 bases and J by 6 bases, with 12 bases between them. In germline, CDR1 is LGHNA, CDR2 YNFKEQ. This CDR3 comprises 15 residues. The CDR3 region is CASSQEEEGANEQFF. CDR3 coding DNA: TGTGCCAGCAGCCAAGAGGAGGAGGGGGCCAATGAGCAGTTCTTC.

J is TRBJ2-1 and V is TRBV7-3; D call uncertain. The V gene lost 6 bases and the J gene lost 4 bases, with 16 bases spanning the gap. Germline lookup yields CDR1 SGHTA and CDR2 FQGTGA. CDR3 length: 15 amino acids. As DNA, the CDR3 is TGTGCCAGCAGTCAAAAGCACGGATTGTACAATGAGCAGTTCTTC. It yields the protein CASSQKHGLYNEQFF.

The gene calls are TRBV20-1 and TRBJ1-5, with D possibly being TRBD1 (6 bases). The CDR3 has 15 residues. The V end lost 1 base, the J end lost 0 bases, and 10 bases lay between the germline ends. Germline CDR1 DFQATT, CDR2 SNEGSKA (reference sequence). The CDR3 bases are TGCAGTGCTAGAGGTACAGGGCGTAGCAATCAGCCCCAGCATTTT. Translating it yields CSARGTGRSNQPQHF.

The chain joins TRBV18 to TRBJ1-6, with 9 nucleotides matching TRBD1. CDR3 length: 15 residues. J gave up 9 bases and V 2 bases, and 5 bases lay outside the gene matches. Germline lookup yields CDR1 KGHSH and CDR2 LQKENI. The CDR3 reads CASSPGTGSASPLHF. The CDR3 DNA is TGTGCCAGCTCACCAGGGACAGGGAGCGCTTCACCCCTCCACTTT.

This clonotype was observed a few times. The J gene is TRBJ2-2, the V gene TRBV28; 8 bases match TRBD1. Germline values: CDR1 MDHEN, CDR2 SYDVKM. V shed 6 bases and J 6 bases; nucleotides not matched to a gene: 3. There are 13 residues in the CDR3. In DNA, the CDR3 is TGTGCCAGCAGGAACAGGGGGTCCGGGGAGCTGTTTTTT. Its protein product is CASRNRGSGELFF.

This chain links TRBV12-3 or TRBV12-4 with TRBJ1-1; D unclear. The V gene lost 7 bases and the J gene lost 1 base, with 13 bases spanning the gap. This CDR3 comprises 14 residues. The CDR3 nucleotides read TGTGCCAGCACGGGAGAGGTTCGGAACACTGAAGCTTTCTTT. Residues: CASTGEVRNTEAFF.

Note on this clonotype: At one boundary the junction diverges from the germline segment, which might be a read error. This sequence joins TRBV6-5 and TRBJ2-7; 14 bases agree with TRBD2. The CDR3 spans 17 residues. Germline CDR1 is MNHEY and CDR2 is SVGAGI. The CDR3 nucleotides read TGTGCCAGCAGTTATTCTACCGGGACTAGCGGGGGTCTCGAGCCGTACTTC. Protein product: CASSYSTGTSGGLEPYF.

The table lists this clonotype with many counts. This sequence joins TRBV7-2 and TRBJ1-1; a weak D match, TRBD1 (6 bases). In germline, CDR1 is SGHTA, CDR2 FQGNSA. V was shortened by 0 bases and J by 0 bases, with 8 bases between the two germline ends. The CDR3 totals 15 residues. DNA of the CDR3: TGTGCCAGCAGCTTAGCAGGGGGTTTGAACACTGAAGCTTTCTTT. Protein sequence: CASSLAGGLNTEAFF.

This clonotype was found many times. The V call is TRBV12-3 or TRBV12-4, the J call TRBJ2-2; D remains unclear. CDR3 size: 13 residues. The V and J ends lost 6 bases and 5 bases respectively, with 10 bases between them. This chain's CDR3 is CASSLKETGELFF. The CDR3 DNA is TGTGCCAGCAGCCTAAAGGAAACCGGGGAGCTGTTTTTT.

In its sample, this clonotype was seen once. The chain employs TRBV7-9 and TRBJ2-6; weak D call: TRBD2 (5 bases). Germline CDR1 reads SEHNR; CDR2 reads FQNEAQ (reference sequence). V was clipped by 10 bases and J by 2 bases, with 12 bases between them. The length of the CDR3 is 14 residues. CDR3 DNA: TGTGCCATCCCTAGCCTTGCTGGGGCCAACGTCCTGACTTTC. Amino acid sequence: CAIPSLAGANVLTF.

There are a few counts of this clonotype. The genes are TRBV12-3 or TRBV12-4 and TRBJ1-3; D uncertain. V was cut by 7 bases and J by 6 bases, with 10 bases left in between. CDR3 size: 12 residues. The chain's CDR3 is CASTLGINTIYF. CDR3 nucleotides: TGTGCCAGCACTTTGGGGATAAACACCATATATTTT.

The chain is built from TRBV7-6 and TRBJ1-1; D uncertain. Germline lookup yields CDR1 SGHVS and CDR2 FNYEAQ. The V gene lost 1 base and the J gene lost 6 bases, with 9 bases spanning the gap. The CDR3 loop spans 13 amino acids. The CDR3 spells CASSLVGGAEAFF. CDR3 nucleotides: TGTGCCAGCAGCTTAGTGGGTGGGGCTGAAGCTTTCTTT.

A note on this clonotype: A much larger clone lies a single base off, so this may be a read error. The rearrangement joins TRBV4-3 to TRBJ1-4, with TRBD1 matching over 8 bases. The V segment lost 2 bases and the J segment 6 bases; nucleotides outside the gene matches: 5. Germline V gene lookup returns CDR1 LGHNA and CDR2 YSLEER. The CDR3 contains 15 residues. CDR3 sequence (DNA): TGCGCCAGCAGCCAATCCGTGACAGGGGATGAAAAACTGTTTTTT. Its translation: CASSQSVTGDEKLFF.

Only a few counts were recorded for this clonotype. This chain uses TRBV19 with TRBJ1-1; unclear D gene. The CDR3 extends over 11 amino acids. Germline CDR1 LNHDA, CDR2 SQIVND (reference sequence). Trimming took off 7 bases at V and 2 bases at J, with 5 bases between the two ends. The CDR3 spells CASIRNTEAFF. In DNA form, the CDR3 reads TGTGCCAGTATTAGAAACACTGAAGCTTTCTTT. Filled out from reference TRBV19 and TRBJ1-1, the complete variable domain reads DGGITQSPKYLFRKEGQNVTLSCEQNLNHDAMYWYRQDPGQGLRLIYYSQIVNDFQKGDIAEGYSVSREKKESFPLTVTSAQKNPTAFYLCASIRNTEAFFGQGTRLTVV.

This clonotype was observed a handful of times. The gene calls are TRBV19 and TRBJ1-6; D perhaps matches TRBD1 (5 bases). Looked up from germline, CDR1 is LNHDA and CDR2 is SQIVND (reference sequence). Trimming left V 3 bases short and J 5 bases short, with 14 bases between. The CDR3 contains 16 residues. As DNA, the CDR3 is TGTGCCAGTAGTATGGGCAGACTGGGGGATAATTCACCCCTCCACTTT. Residues: CASSMGRLGDNSPLHF.

V is TRBV18 and J is TRBJ1-1; perhaps TRBD1 as D (6 bases). CDR1 KGHSH and CDR2 LQKENI come from the germline V gene. The CDR3 contains 14 residues. V was pared by 4 bases and J by 4 bases, with 13 bases between. CDR3 amino acids: CASSQDSGGTEAFF. DNA for the CDR3: TGTGCCAGCTCACAGGACAGCGGTGGCACTGAAGCTTTCTTT.

This clonotype appeared a few times. V usage is TRBV7-8 and J usage is TRBJ1-5, with D maybe TRBD1 (5 bases). CDR3 length: 13 residues. V was cut by 4 bases and J by 6 bases, with 10 bases left in between. Per germline, CDR1 SGHVS and CDR2 FQNEAQ. CDR3 sequence: CASSSTGIQPQHF. CDR3 DNA sequence: TGTGCCAGCAGCTCCACAGGTATTCAGCCCCAGCATTTT.

This clonotype was recorded once. The chain recombines TRBV4-1 with TRBJ1-2; D is ambiguous. In germline, CDR1 is MGHRA, CDR2 YSYEKL. The CDR3 has 14 amino acids. V lost 3 bases to trimming and J lost 5 bases, with 13 bases between them. CDR3 sequence reads: CASSHPGRPYGYTF. The CDR3 nucleotides read TGCGCCAGCAGCCACCCTGGACGGCCTTATGGCTACACCTTC.

There are a few counts of this clonotype. V is TRBV6-5 and J is TRBJ1-6; tentatively, D is TRBD1 (5 bases). Deletions cut 7 bases from V and 10 bases from J, with 20 bases between. The CDR3 loop spans 15 amino acids. Germline V lookup: CDR1 MNHEY, CDR2 SVGAGI. CDR3 loop: CASTTTESGPSPLHF. The CDR3 coding sequence is TGTGCCAGCACCACGACGGAGTCGGGGCCCTCACCCCTCCACTTT.